Below, one T cell receptor beta chain is given with its context. Trimming left V 3 bases short and J 6 bases short, with 24 bases between. This CDR3 is 17 amino acids long. Germline CDR1 and CDR2: SGDLS and YYNGEE. This record comes from a study of blood T cell repertoires in COVID-19. Study overall: Samples taken during acute and convalescent COVID-19 were collected in the United States, Italy and Spain. In each case, the material was cDNA or gDNA derived from T cells, B-cell-depleted T cells, or PBMCs.

In the original workflow: Reference gene primer amplification gave estimated nucleated cell counts. Here immunoSEQ multiplex PCR was the method, and the copy in TCRdb shows in-frame clones only, minus some. V and J calls and clone size are copied from that table; D and trimming were computed from the DNA. This table has about 59,000 clones, roughly nine tenths appearing once. This rearrangement joins TRBV9 to TRBJ1-2; D is perhaps TRBD1 (5 bases). This TCR derives from an elderly man in a cohort sampled during active COVID-19. Specimen: peripheral blood. The CDR3: CASSEEILSGGSDGYTF. As DNA, the CDR3 is TGTGCCAGCAGCGAGGAGATCTTGTCGGGGGGTTCGGATGGCTACACCTTC.